The rows below give T cell receptor beta chains drawn from one sample of a study of shared clonotypes between healthy human individuals. Using immunoSEQ multiplex PCR, the repertoire was profiled, and TCRdb retains in-frame clones only, with some absent. The sample holds fewer than 150,000 clones; around two thirds are singletons and the top ten take approximately 23%. Sample: memory CD8+ T cells sorted from blood. These receptors were taken from a woman aged 30 to 39 in good health. The CDR3 runs from the conserved cysteine through the conserved F or W. The D gene is left open where the match is weak. Part of the rows lack a size; the others show once, few, many or a class for expanded clones.

J | V | size | D | CDR3 | DNA
TRBJ1-1 | TRBV23-1 | . | TRBD1 | CASSQKQGGFTEAFF | TGCGCCAGCAGTCAAAAACAGGGGGGGTTCACTGAAGCTTTCTTT
TRBJ2-7 | TRBV5-1 | many | . | CASSVVGSYEQYF | TGCGCCAGCAGTGTCGTAGGGTCCTACGAGCAGTACTTC
TRBJ2-7 | TRBV21-1 | few | . | CASIFRAKEQYF | TGTGCCAGCATCTTTAGGGCGAAAGAGCAGTACTTC
TRBJ2-2 | TRBV19 | many | . | CASSATGYMNTGELFF | TGTGCCAGTAGTGCTACAGGGTACATGAACACCGGGGAGCTGTTTTTT
TRBJ1-2 | TRBV6-5 | . | . | CASSYSGGPGGYTF | TGTGCCAGCAGTTACTCTGGAGGGCCGGGTGGCTACACCTTC
TRBJ1-1 | TRBV4-2 | many | . | CASSQTQMNTEAFF | TGTGCCAGCAGCCAAACACAGATGAACACTGAAGCTTTCTTT
TRBJ2-1 | TRBV7-9 | few | . | CASSLVGGPNEQFF | TGTGCCAGCAGCTTAGTTGGGGGCCCCAATGAGCAGTTCTTC
TRBJ2-3 | TRBV2 | . | . | CASSGVTTTDTQYF | TGTGCCAGCAGTGGAGTGACCACCACAGATACGCAGTATTTT
TRBJ2-3 | TRBV19 | . | . | CASSIQSSSTDTQYF | TGTGCCAGTAGTATACAGTCTTCTAGCACAGATACGCAGTATTTT
TRBJ1-5 | TRBV7-8 | many | . | CASSSLPHGGSVSQPQHF | TGTGCCAGCAGCTCCCTACCACACGGGGGTAGTGTAAGTCAGCCCCAGCATTTT
TRBJ2-7 | TRBV4-1 | . | . | CASSQGNMGRYEQYF | TGCGCCAGCAGCCAAGGAAATATGGGGAGATACGAGCAGTACTTC
TRBJ2-3 | TRBV6-4 | . | . | CASTSEGIPDTDTQYF | TGTGCCAGCACGTCTGAAGGAATCCCCGACACAGATACGCAGTATTTT
TRBJ2-7 | TRBV5-1 | . | TRBD2 | CASSFGLADTYEQYF | TGCGCCAGCAGCTTCGGACTAGCGGACACCTACGAGCAGTACTTC
TRBJ2-2 | TRBV7-8 | once | . | CASSLGAGELFF | TGTGCCAGCAGCTTAGGGGCCGGGGAGCTGTTTTTT
TRBJ2-7 | TRBV7-9 | once | . | CASSSYRDPWNEQYF | TGTGCCAGCAGCTCCTACAGGGATCCCTGGAACGAGCAGTACTTC
TRBJ2-7 | TRBV18 | . | TRBD2 | CASSQGTSGRSPYEQYF | TGTGCCAGCTCCCAGGGGACTAGCGGGAGGTCCCCCTACGAGCAGTACTTC
TRBJ2-2 | TRBV15 | . | . | CATSLGSRNTGELFF | TGTGCCACCAGCTTAGGGTCCCGCAACACCGGGGAGCTGTTTTTT
TRBJ1-2 | TRBV28 | few | . | CASSSLPAGEYGYTF | TGTGCCAGCAGCTCCCTACCGGCGGGGGAGTATGGCTACACCTTC
TRBJ2-6 | TRBV27 | . | . | CASSPRGASGANVLTF | TGTGCCAGCAGTCCTCGAGGGGCCTCTGGGGCCAACGTCCTGACTTTC
TRBJ1-2 | TRBV6-1 | once | . | CASLPRYGTGYTF | TGTGCCAGCCTCCCGAGGTACGGTACCGGCTACACCTTC
TRBJ2-5 | TRBV18 | . | . | CASSPAQETQYF | TGTGCCAGCTCACCGGCGCAAGAGACCCAGTACTTC
TRBJ2-4 | TRBV18 | once | . | CASSPMPGRGAKNIQYF | TGTGCCAGCTCACCAATGCCGGGTCGGGGCGCCAAAAACATTCAGTACTTC
TRBJ1-5 | TRBV21-1 | . | . | CASSTGRGSNQPQHF | TGTGCCAGCAGCACGGGGCGGGGGAGCAATCAGCCCCAGCATTTT
TRBJ2-7 | TRBV10-1 | many | . | CASSESVEGDEQYF | TGCGCCAGCAGTGAGTCTGTCGAAGGGGACGAGCAGTACTTC
TRBJ2-7 | TRBV28 | . | TRBD1 | CASSGQGAGYEQYF | TGTGCCAGCAGCGGACAGGGGGCAGGGTACGAGCAGTACTTC
TRBJ2-1 | TRBV30 | . | . | CAWSATTVAFFYNEQFF | TGTGCCTGGAGCGCCACGACCGTAGCGTTCTTCTACAATGAGCAGTTCTTC
TRBJ2-3 | TRBV11-1 | . | TRBD2 | CASSLAHGGADTQYF | TGTGCCAGCAGCTTAGCGCACGGGGGGGCAGATACGCAGTATTTT
TRBJ2-3 | TRBV4-2 | few | . | CASSHGEEADTQYF | TGTGCCAGCAGCCATGGGGAGGAGGCAGATACGCAGTATTTT
TRBJ1-5 | TRBV10-2 | . | . | CASSWGGYQPQHF | TGCGCCAGCAGTTGGGGGGGTTATCAGCCCCAGCATTTT
TRBJ2-2 | TRBV5-5 | . | . | CASSYVAGELFF | TGTGCCAGCAGCTACGTGGCCGGGGAGCTGTTTTTT
TRBJ2-4 | TRBV14 | . | TRBD1 | CASSQETGGMVAKNIQYF | TGTGCCAGCAGCCAAGAGACAGGGGGCATGGTCGCCAAAAACATTCAGTACTTC
TRBJ2-3 | TRBV2 | once | TRBD1 | CASSRQGRRADTQYF | TGTGCCAGCAGCCGACAGGGGAGGCGCGCAGATACGCAGTATTTT
TRBJ2-7 | TRBV9 | . | TRBD2 | CASSVGGRAHEQYF | TGTGCCAGCAGCGTAGGCGGGAGGGCCCACGAGCAGTACTTC
TRBJ2-7 | TRBV5-1 | . | . | CASKGVSYEQYF | TGCGCCAGCAAGGGCGTTTCCTACGAGCAGTACTTC
TRBJ2-3 | TRBV5-1 | . | . | CASSAFARDTDTQYF | TGCGCCAGCAGCGCCTTTGCCAGGGACACAGATACGCAGTATTTT
TRBJ2-1 | TRBV11-2 | . | TRBD2 | CASSLIGGEGLVYNEQFF | TGTGCCAGCAGCTTAATCGGTGGCGAGGGACTAGTTTACAATGAGCAGTTCTTC
TRBJ1-6 | TRBV4-2 | . | TRBD1 | CASSQDRGTGASPLHF | TGTGCCAGCAGCCAAGATCGTGGGACAGGGGCTTCACCCCTCCACTTT
TRBJ2-7 | TRBV5-4 | . | . | CASSRQDGPPYEQYF | TGTGCCAGCAGTAGACAGGACGGGCCCCCCTACGAGCAGTACTTC
TRBJ2-1 | TRBV27 | . | TRBD1 | CASRTGGFEQFF | TGTGCCAGCAGGACAGGGGGCTTTGAGCAGTTCTTC
TRBJ2-1 | TRBV27 | few | TRBD2 | CASSLVGGSAYNEQFF | TGTGCCAGCAGTTTGGTGGGCGGGAGTGCGTACAATGAGCAGTTCTTC
TRBJ2-3 | TRBV19 | once | . | CASSSAGGTDTQYF | TGTGCCAGTAGTAGCGCCGGGGGCACAGATACGCAGTATTTT